This T cell receptor beta chain stems from a study of CD8 T cells in cerebrospinal fluid in Alzheimer's disease. General study results and limits: The authors cautioned that cerebrospinal fluid EBV-specific TCRs do not prove EBV causes Alzheimer's.

One entry per CDR3 protein, without DNA, is what TCRdb gives after re-calling the 10x single-cell sequencing reads. Recorded for this sample: some 1,000 distinct CDR3 sequences. This clonotype is called medium-sized (0.01 to 0.1%) based on its frequency. Its specificity is not known. The CDR3 has 15 residues. Germline V gene lookup returns CDR1 DFQATT and CDR2 SNEGSKA (reference sequence). The clonotype comes from a human donor in good health. The chain combines TRBV20-1 with TRBJ2-5; the D call from TCRdb, TRBD2, cannot be confirmed without DNA. Input material: cerebrospinal fluid. CDR3 protein: CSARDWRGHQETQYF.